The sample holds a few counts of the clone carrying this TCR beta chain. This record comes from a study of T cells after yellow fever vaccination. The CDR3 is 16 residues long. With 1 base removed from V and 4 bases from J, the gap between germline ends came to 16 bases. Germline V lookup: CDR1 LNHDA, CDR2 SQIVND (reference sequence). TCRdb reprocessed the 5' RACE reads with MiXCR, giving one entry per CDR3 protein. The sample records about 350,000 distinct CDR3 sequences, over 3.5% being singletons. This sample comprised PBMCs, obtained 5 days after the yellow fever booster vaccination. This sequence joins TRBV19 and TRBJ2-5, with D perhaps assigned TRBD1 or TRBD2 (6 bases each). The clonotype comes from a man aged 18 to 30 who received the YFV17D yellow fever vaccine. This CDR3 is CASSIASQGLGETQYF. CDR3 bases: TGTGCCAGTAGTATAGCGTCACAGGGACTGGGAGAGACCCAGTACTTC.